This entry lists 11 T cell receptor beta chains sequenced from one sample in a study of T cells in Graves' hyperthyroidism and ophthalmopathy. TCR beta CDR3 regions were amplified from RNA transcripts. First-round RT-PCR with HTBI primers amplified the TCR CDR3 region. Each CDR3 protein is one row after TCRdb ran MiXCR on the multiplex PCR reads. The sample carries approximately 220,000 distinct CDR3 sequences, about a sixth recorded once. Source material: blood. The receptors here all came from a man aged 40-55 years with Graves' hyperthyroidism.

This clonotype was seen a few times. This could be a read error, since a much larger clone is one nucleotide away. This chain links TRBV7-2 with TRBJ2-1; D is possibly TRBD1 (6 bases). From germline, CDR1 is SGHTA and CDR2 FQGNSA. The CDR3 is 15 residues long. Trimming left V 7 bases short and J 6 bases short, with 19 bases between. CDR3: CASTKRQDLTNEQFF. In DNA, the CDR3 is TGTGCCAGCACCAAGAGACAGGACCTGACCAATGAGCAGTTCTTC.

This clonotype is medium-sized. J is TRBJ2-5 and V is TRBV7-2, with D possibly being TRBD2 (5 bases). The CDR3 covers 14 residues. Deletions cut 5 bases from V and 2 bases from J, with 12 bases between. Germline V gene data show CDR1 as SGHTA and CDR2 as FQGNSA. CDR3 bases: TGTGCCAGCAGCCACCGGGGTTTTCAAGAGACCCAGTACTTC. Translating it yields CASSHRGFQETQYF.

In its sample, this clonotype was seen many times. The V and J genes are TRBV28 and TRBJ2-1; perhaps TRBD2 as D (5 bases). Germline V gives CDR1 MDHEN, CDR2 SYDVKM. With 6 bases removed from V and 0 bases from J, the gap between germline ends came to 12 bases. The CDR3 spans 15 residues. CDR3 protein: CASRPGLLSYNEQFF. CDR3 bases: TGTGCCAGCAGACCTGGACTGCTCTCCTACAATGAGCAGTTCTTC.

This clonotype was observed at least ten times. The V gene is TRBV12-5, the J gene TRBJ2-3; 9 nucleotides agree with TRBD2. The V segment lost 1 base and the J segment 2 bases; nucleotides outside the gene matches: 7. The CDR3 totals 17 residues. Germline values: CDR1 LGHNT, CDR2 FRNRAP. CDR3 DNA: TGTGCTAGTGGTTTGGGGGTGGCGGGGGGGTTCACAGATACGCAGTATTTT. This sequence encodes CASGLGVAGGFTDTQYF.

The genes are TRBV11-2 and TRBJ1-2; D not resolved. Germline values: CDR1 SGHAT, CDR2 FQNNGV. The CDR3 has 13 amino acids. V was clipped by 3 bases and J by 4 bases, with 9 bases between them. The DNA for the CDR3 is TGTGCCAGCAGCTTTAGCACAGCCTATGGCTACACCTTC. This sequence encodes CASSFSTAYGYTF. Filled out from reference TRBV11-2 and TRBJ1-2, the complete variable domain reads EAGVAQSPRYKIIEKRQSVAFWCNPISGHATLYWYQQILGQGPKLLIQFQNNGVVDDSQLPKDRFSAERLKGVDSTLKIQPAKLEDSAVYLCASSFSTAYGYTFGSGTRLTVV.

This clonotype was seen ten or more times. V usage is TRBV3-1 and J usage is TRBJ2-3, with 7 bases matching TRBD2. The CDR3 loop spans 14 amino acids. Germline CDR1 LGHDT, CDR2 YNNKEL (reference sequence). The trim removed 1 base at V and 6 bases at J, leaving 4 bases unmatched. This chain's CDR3 is CASSQVAGVDTQYF. For the CDR3, the DNA is TGTGCCAGCAGCCAAGTTGCGGGGGTCGATACGCAGTATTTT.

In this sample, this clonotype turned up many times. V usage is TRBV7-2 and J usage is TRBJ1-1; 8 bases line up with TRBD1. Germline values: CDR1 SGHTA, CDR2 FQGNSA. The CDR3 contains 14 residues. Losses at the gene ends were 7 bases for V and 6 bases for J; bases not matched to a gene: 10. Here the CDR3 reads CASTPDRGIPEAFF. The CDR3 DNA reads as TGTGCCAGCACCCCCGACAGGGGCATCCCTGAAGCTTTCTTT.

This clonotype was observed at least ten times. The chain couples TRBV5-4 to TRBJ2-3; 7 bases align to TRBD1. Germline loops: CDR1 SGHNT, CDR2 YYREEE (reference sequence). Losses at the gene ends were 5 bases for V and 4 bases for J; bases not matched to a gene: 10. CDR3 length: 15 amino acids. The CDR3 sequence: CASRELGGSADTQYF. For the CDR3, the DNA is TGTGCCAGCAGGGAGTTAGGGGGCAGCGCAGATACGCAGTATTTT.

This clonotype has ten or more counts. CDR3 loop: CASSPGAQRYGYTF. CDR3 DNA sequence: TGTGCCAGCTCACCGGGGGCACAACGGTATGGCTACACCTTC. The chain links TRBV18 to TRBJ1-2, with a possible D match to TRBD1 (6 bases). CDR1 and CDR2 (germline): KGHSH, LQKENI. V lost 3 bases and J lost 5, with 13 bases in between. This CDR3 is built from 14 residues.

This clonotype was detected only once. The chain combines TRBV30 with TRBJ1-2; D unresolved. This CDR3 is 11 amino acids long. The V gene lost 2 bases and the J gene lost 5 bases, with 6 bases spanning the gap. Looked up from germline, CDR1 is GTSNPN and CDR2 is SVGIG (reference sequence). CDR3 sequence: CAWSPVYGYTF. CDR3 nucleotides: TGTGCCTGGAGTCCCGTGTATGGCTACACCTTC.

This clonotype showed up just a few times. This chain joins TRBV4-2 and TRBJ2-7, with a tentative D call TRBD2 (6 bases). Germline V gene data show CDR1 as LGHNA and CDR2 as YNFKEQ. The CDR3 consists of 15 residues. The V end was cut by 4 bases, the J end by 4 bases, with 17 bases between. CDR3 protein: CASSPGTAVKYEQYF. The CDR3 region has the DNA TGTGCCAGCAGCCCCGGGACTGCGGTGAAGTACGAGCAGTACTTC.